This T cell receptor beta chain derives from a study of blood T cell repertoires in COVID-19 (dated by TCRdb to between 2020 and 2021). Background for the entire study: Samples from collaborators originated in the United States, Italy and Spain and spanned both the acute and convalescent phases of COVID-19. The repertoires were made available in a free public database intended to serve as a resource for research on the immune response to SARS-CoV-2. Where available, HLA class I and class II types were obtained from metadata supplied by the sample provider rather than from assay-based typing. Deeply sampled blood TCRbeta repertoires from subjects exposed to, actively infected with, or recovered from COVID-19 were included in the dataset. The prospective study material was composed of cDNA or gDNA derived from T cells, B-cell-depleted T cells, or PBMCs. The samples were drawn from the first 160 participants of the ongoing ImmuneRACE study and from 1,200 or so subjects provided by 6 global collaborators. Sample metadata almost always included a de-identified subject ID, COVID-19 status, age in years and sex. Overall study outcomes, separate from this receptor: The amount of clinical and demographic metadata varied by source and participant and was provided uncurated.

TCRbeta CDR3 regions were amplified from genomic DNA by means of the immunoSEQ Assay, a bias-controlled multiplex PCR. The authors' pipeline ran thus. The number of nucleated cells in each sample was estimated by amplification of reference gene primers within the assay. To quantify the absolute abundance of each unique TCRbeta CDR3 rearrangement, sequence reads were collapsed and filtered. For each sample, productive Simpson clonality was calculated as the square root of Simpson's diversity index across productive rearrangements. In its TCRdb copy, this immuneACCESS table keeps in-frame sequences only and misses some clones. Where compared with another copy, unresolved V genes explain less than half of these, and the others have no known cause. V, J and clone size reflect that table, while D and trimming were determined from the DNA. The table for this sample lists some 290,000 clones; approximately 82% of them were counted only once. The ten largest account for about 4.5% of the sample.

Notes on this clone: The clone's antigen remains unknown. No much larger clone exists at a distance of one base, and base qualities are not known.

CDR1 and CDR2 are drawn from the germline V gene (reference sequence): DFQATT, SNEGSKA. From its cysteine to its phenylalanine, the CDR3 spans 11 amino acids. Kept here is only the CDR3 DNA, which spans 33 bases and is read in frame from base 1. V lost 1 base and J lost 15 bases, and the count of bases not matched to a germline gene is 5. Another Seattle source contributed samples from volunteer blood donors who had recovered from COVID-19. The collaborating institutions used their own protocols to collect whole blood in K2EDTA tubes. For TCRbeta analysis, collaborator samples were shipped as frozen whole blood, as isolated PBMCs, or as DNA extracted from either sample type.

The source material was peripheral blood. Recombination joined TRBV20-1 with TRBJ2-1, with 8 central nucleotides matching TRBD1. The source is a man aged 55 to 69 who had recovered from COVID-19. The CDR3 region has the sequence CSARGQGRLFF. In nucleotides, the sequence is TGCAGTGCTAGAGGACAGGGGAGGCTGTTCTTC.